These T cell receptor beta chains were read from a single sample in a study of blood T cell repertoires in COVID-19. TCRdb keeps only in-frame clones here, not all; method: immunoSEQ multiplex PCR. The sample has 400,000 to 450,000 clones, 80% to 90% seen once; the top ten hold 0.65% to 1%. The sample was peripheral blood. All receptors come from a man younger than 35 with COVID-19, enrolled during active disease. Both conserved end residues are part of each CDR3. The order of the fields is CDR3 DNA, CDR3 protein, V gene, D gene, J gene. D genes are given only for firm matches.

TGTGCCACCGCCATTGGCAGGGGACACACAGATACGCAGTATTTT CATAIGRGHTDTQYF TRBV24-1 - TRBJ2-3
TGCGCCAGCAGCCAAGAAGGACAGGGACGTACCCCCCTCCACTTT CASSQEGQGRTPLHF TRBV4-1 TRBD1 TRBJ1-6
TGTGCCAGCAGCTTAGTTTGGGGCGATCAGCCCCAGCATTTT CASSLVWGDQPQHF TRBV7-2 - TRBJ1-5
TGTGCCAGTAGCACGATCCCCGGACAGGGAGACGGGGAGCTGTTTTTT CASSTIPGQGDGELFF TRBV19 TRBD1 TRBJ2-2
TGTGCCAGCAGTTGGGGCTCTAATCAGCCCCAGCATTTT CASSWGSNQPQHF TRBV6-2/TRBV6-3 - TRBJ1-5
TGTGCCAGCAGCGTAGAGGGACAGGCTTACGAGCAGTACTTC CASSVEGQAYEQYF TRBV9 TRBD1 TRBJ2-7
TGTGCCAGCAGTTACACCGGGACAGGGGCCACTGAAGCTTTCTTT CASSYTGTGATEAFF TRBV6-5 TRBD1 TRBJ1-1
TGTGCCAGCGGGCGGGGCACTGAAGCTTTCTTT CASGRGTEAFF TRBV9 - TRBJ1-1
TGTGCCAGCAGAAAAGACCCAGGGAAACGGGGGGGGTTGAATCAGCCCCAGCATTTT CASRKDPGKRGGLNQPQHF TRBV2 - TRBJ1-5
TGTGCCAGCAGTGAACAGAACTATGGCTACACCTTC CASSEQNYGYTF TRBV6-1 - TRBJ1-2
TGTGCCACCACGTACCGGGAGTCACCCGGGGAGCTGTTTTTT CATTYRESPGELFF TRBV24-1 - TRBJ2-2